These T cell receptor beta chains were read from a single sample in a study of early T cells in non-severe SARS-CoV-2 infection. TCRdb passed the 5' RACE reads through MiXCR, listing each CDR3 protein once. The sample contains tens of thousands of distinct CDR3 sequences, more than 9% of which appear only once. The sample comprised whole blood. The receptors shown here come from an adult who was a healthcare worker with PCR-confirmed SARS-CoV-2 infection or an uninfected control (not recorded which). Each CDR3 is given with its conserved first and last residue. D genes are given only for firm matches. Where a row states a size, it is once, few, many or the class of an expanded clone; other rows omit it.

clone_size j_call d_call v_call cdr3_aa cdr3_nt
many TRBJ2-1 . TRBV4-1 CASSHPPRANEQFF TGCGCCAGCAGCCATCCTCCTCGGGCAAATGAGCAGTTCTTC
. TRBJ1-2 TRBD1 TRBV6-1 CASSQGANYGYTF TGTGCCAGCAGTCAGGGGGCGAACTATGGCTACACCTTC
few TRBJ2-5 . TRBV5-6 CASSLRMETQYF TGTGCCAGCAGCTTGCGTATGGAGACCCAGTACTTC
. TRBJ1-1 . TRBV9 CASSVETGLNTEAFF TGTGCCAGCAGCGTAGAAACAGGGTTGAACACTGAAGCTTTCTTT
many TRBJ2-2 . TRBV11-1 CASSFTAGNTGELFF TGTGCCAGCAGCTTCACGGCAGGGAACACCGGGGAGCTGTTTTTT
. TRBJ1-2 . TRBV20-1 CSARASGYGYTF TGCAGTGCTAGAGCCTCAGGTTATGGCTACACCTTC
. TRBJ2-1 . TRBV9 CASSVGENEQFF TGTGCCAGCAGCGTAGGAGAGAATGAGCAGTTCTTC
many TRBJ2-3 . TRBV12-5 CASGYGGSTDTQYF TGTGCTAGTGGTTACGGCGGTAGCACAGATACGCAGTATTTT
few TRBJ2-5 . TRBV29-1 CSVGSAETQYF TGCAGCGTTGGTTCCGCGGAGACCCAGTACTTC
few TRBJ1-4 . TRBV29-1 CSVARGSNEKLFF TGCAGCGTAGCAAGGGGGAGTAATGAAAAACTGTTTTTT
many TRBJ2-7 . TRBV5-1 CASSLGQANEQYF TGCGCCAGCAGCTTGGGACAGGCCAACGAGCAGTACTTC
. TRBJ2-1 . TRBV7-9 CASSLKGSSYNEQFF TGTGCCAGCAGCTTAAAGGGGAGCTCCTACAATGAGCAGTTCTTC
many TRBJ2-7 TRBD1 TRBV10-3 CAISPGQRVEQYF TGTGCCATCAGCCCGGGACAGCGCGTGGAGCAGTACTTC
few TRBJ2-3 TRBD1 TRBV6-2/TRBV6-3 CASRYRGDTQYF TGTGCCAGCAGATACAGGGGAGATACGCAGTATTTT
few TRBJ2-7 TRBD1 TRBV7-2 CASSFEPGGRYEQYF TGTGCCAGCAGCTTCGAGCCAGGGGGAAGGTACGAGCAGTACTTC
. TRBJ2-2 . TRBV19 CASSSKGLNTGELFF TGTGCCAGTAGTTCGAAGGGACTGAACACCGGGGAGCTGTTTTTT
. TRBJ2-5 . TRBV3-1 CASSQEWGYQETQYF TGTGCCAGCAGCCAAGAATGGGGGTACCAAGAGACCCAGTACTTC
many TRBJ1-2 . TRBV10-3 CAISEGTIGYTF TGTGCCATCAGTGAAGGGACAATTGGCTACACCTTC
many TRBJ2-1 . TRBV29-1 CSVRWYNEQFF TGCAGCGTTCGCTGGTACAATGAGCAGTTCTTC
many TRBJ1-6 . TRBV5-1 CASSTGTKNSPLHF TGCGCCAGCAGCACAGGGACGAAGAATTCACCCCTCCACTTT
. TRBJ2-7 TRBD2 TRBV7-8 CASSLGRTSGREQYF TGTGCCAGCAGCTTAGGGAGGACTAGCGGGAGGGAGCAGTACTTC
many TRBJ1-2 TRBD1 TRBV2 CASSVQGQENYGYTF TGTGCCAGCAGCGTACAAGGACAGGAGAACTATGGCTACACCTTC
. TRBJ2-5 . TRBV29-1 CSVRYQETQYF TGCAGCGTTCGGTACCAAGAGACCCAGTACTTC
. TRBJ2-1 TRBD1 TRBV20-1 CSARDSEQFF TGCAGTGCCAGGGACAGCGAGCAGTTCTTC
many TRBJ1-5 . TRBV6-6 CASSYSWGARNSNQPQHF TGTGCCAGCAGTTACTCATGGGGTGCCCGGAATAGCAATCAGCCCCAGCATTTT
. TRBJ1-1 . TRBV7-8 CASSAPSGTPSEAFF TGTGCCAGCAGCGCACCATCCGGGACACCATCTGAAGCTTTCTTT
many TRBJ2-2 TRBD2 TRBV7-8 CASSSGWRGVGGELFF TGTGCCAGCAGCTCGGGTTGGCGGGGGGTAGGCGGGGAGCTGTTTTTT
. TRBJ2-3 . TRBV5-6 CASSFAGQYTDTQYF TGTGCCAGCAGCTTTGCGGGACAGTACACAGATACGCAGTATTTT
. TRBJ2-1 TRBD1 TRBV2 CASSRDRSSMAPPEQFF TGTGCCAGCAGTCGGGACAGGTCGTCTATGGCGCCCCCGGAGCAGTTCTTC
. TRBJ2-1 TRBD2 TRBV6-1 CASSMTSGGNNEQFF TGTGCCAGCAGCATGACTAGCGGGGGTAACAATGAGCAGTTCTTC
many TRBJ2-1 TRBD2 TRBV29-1 CSVEGTSSYNEQFF TGCAGCGTTGAAGGGACTAGCTCCTACAATGAGCAGTTCTTC
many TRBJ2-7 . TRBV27 CASSKTDSYEQYF TGTGCCAGCAGTAAGACTGACTCCTACGAGCAGTACTTC
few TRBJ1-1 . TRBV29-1 CSVEGLNTEAFF TGCAGCGTTGAAGGGTTGAACACTGAAGCTTTCTTT
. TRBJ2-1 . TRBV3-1 CASSYLSDEQFF TGTGCCAGCAGTTACCTTTCCGATGAGCAGTTCTTC
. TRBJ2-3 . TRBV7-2 CASSLNPTDTQYF TGTGCCAGCAGCTTGAACCCCACAGATACGCAGTATTTT
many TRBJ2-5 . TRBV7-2 CASSLSAGIETQYF TGTGCCAGCAGCTTATCGGCAGGGATTGAGACCCAGTACTTC
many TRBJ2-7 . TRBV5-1 CASSLGFLGIYEQYF TGCGCCAGCAGCTTGGGATTTTTGGGTATCTACGAGCAGTACTTC
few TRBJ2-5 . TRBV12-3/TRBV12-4 CASTPGGETQYF TGTGCCAGCACCCCAGGTGGTGAGACCCAGTACTTC
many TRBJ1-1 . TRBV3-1 CASSQMTVGTEAFF TGTGCCAGCAGCCAAATGACAGTAGGAACTGAAGCTTTCTTT
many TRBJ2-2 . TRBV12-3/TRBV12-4 CASSHETGGQNTGELFF TGTGCCAGCAGTCACGAAACCGGGGGCCAGAACACCGGGGAGCTGTTTTTT
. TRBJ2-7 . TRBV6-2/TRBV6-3 CASRDSVAYEQYF TGTGCCAGCAGGGATTCTGTCGCCTACGAGCAGTACTTC
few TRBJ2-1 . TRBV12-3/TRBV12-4 CAIRDSYNEQFF TGTGCCATCCGGGACTCCTACAATGAGCAGTTCTTC
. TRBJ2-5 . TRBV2 CASSVRTQETQYF TGTGCCAGCAGTGTACGGACCCAAGAGACCCAGTACTTC
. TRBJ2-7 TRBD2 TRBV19 CASSPSAGSLEQYF TGTGCCAGTAGTCCCTCAGCGGGGAGCTTGGAGCAGTACTTC
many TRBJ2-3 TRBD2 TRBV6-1 CASCFSGGVLDTQYF TGTGCCAGCTGTTTTAGCGGGGGGGTGTTAGATACGCAGTATTTT
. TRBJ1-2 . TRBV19 CASRPRGSNYGYTF TGTGCCAGTAGGCCGCGGGGGTCTAACTATGGCTACACCTTC